The 3 T cell receptor beta chains below all came from one sample that was sequenced in a study of T cell responses to AZD1222 COVID-19 vaccine. Using immunoSEQ multiplex PCR, the repertoire was profiled, and TCRdb retains in-frame clones only, with some absent. The sample consists of approximately 140,000 clones, around 93% of them appearing once. Sample: peripheral blood, taken 28 days after the second AZD1222 dose. The receptors derive from an adult who received the AZD1222 COVID-19 vaccine.

The chain links TRBV11-2 to TRBJ2-3; a possible D gene is TRBD2 (6 bases). The germline V and J ends were trimmed by 0 bases and 1 base, with 8 bases remaining between them. Looked up from germline, CDR1 is SGHAT and CDR2 is FQNNGV. CDR3 length: 15 amino acids. This CDR3 reads CASSLDGRGTDTQYF. The CDR3 coding sequence is TGTGCCAGCAGCTTAGACGGGAGAGGCACAGATACGCAGTATTTT.

This chain uses TRBV9 with TRBJ2-5; no reliable D call. Per germline, CDR1 SGDLS and CDR2 YYNGEE. Trimming shortened V by 0 bases and J by 4 bases, and 10 bases separated the two germline ends. The CDR3 is made up of 14 amino acids. In DNA form, the CDR3 reads TGTGCCAGCAGCGTAGGGCTAAGTGGAGAGACCCAGTACTTC. It encodes CASSVGLSGETQYF.

This rearrangement joins TRBV11-2 to TRBJ2-2, with D perhaps matching TRBD1 or TRBD2 (5 bases each). This CDR3 is built from 16 residues. The V and J ends lost 3 bases and 4 bases respectively, with 15 bases between them. Germline CDR1 is SGHAT and CDR2 is FQNNGV. The CDR3 loop is CASSFWGISGTGELFF. The DNA for the CDR3 is TGTGCCAGCAGCTTTTGGGGGATCAGTGGCACCGGGGAGCTGTTTTTT.